These 18 T cell receptor beta chains came from one sample sequenced in a study of blood T cells in healthy people across ages (dated by TCRdb to about 2015). Library preparation was by 5' RACE. The instrument was an Illumina HiSeq 2500. A second PCR of about 7 to 12 cycles was performed with a sample-barcoded 5' primer and a J-beta primer mix. TCRdb's own reprocessing of the public reads used fastp at Q25 and MiXCR and kept productive beta chains. One record per CDR3 amino acid sequence lists the most common genes and DNA. The sample table contains more than 1,000,000 distinct CDR3 sequences; only one count was recorded for almost 25% of them. In total, the top ten clones hold 0.65% to 0.75% of the sample. These data are also associated with another study on T cells of mothers and their children.

The sample was blood. The receptors shown here come from a girl aged 2 to 10 in good health.

A few counts support this clonotype. The CDR3 protein is CASSVREVQETQYF. The CDR3, as DNA: TGTGCCAGCAGTGTCCGGGAAGTCCAAGAGACCCAGTACTTC. The gene calls are TRBV28 and TRBJ2-5, with D perhaps matching TRBD2 (5 bases). The CDR3 loop spans 14 amino acids. Trimming cost V 5 bases and J 1 base, with 11 bases left between them. CDR1 MDHEN and CDR2 SYDVKM come from the germline V gene.

The genes are TRBV7-2 and TRBJ2-5; TRBD1 matches at 10 bases. Matching the DNA end better, TRBJ2-1 makes the J call doubtful. This CDR3 spans 15 amino acids. CDR1 SGHTA and CDR2 FQGNSA come from the germline V gene. CDR3 sequence reads: CASSLATGQGNEQFF. The CDR3 coding sequence is TGTGCCAGCAGCTTAGCTACGGGACAGGGGAATGAGCAGTTCTTC.

The rearrangement uses TRBV5-1 and TRBJ2-3, with 8 bases lining up with TRBD2. The junction had 5 bases not matched to a gene; V was cut back by 7 bases and J by 1 base. CDR1 and CDR2 (germline): SGHRS, YFSETQ. CDR3 size: 14 residues. Written as DNA, the CDR3 is TGCGCCAGCCAAGCGGGGGACCGCACAGATACGCAGTATTTT. Its protein is CASQAGDRTDTQYF.

A few counts support this clonotype. The J gene is TRBJ2-5, the V gene TRBV28; 9 bases align to TRBD1. From germline, CDR1 is MDHEN and CDR2 SYDVKM. V shed 5 bases and J 1 base; nucleotides not matched to a gene: 5. The CDR3 totals 15 residues. Here the CDR3 reads CASSGEQGAQETQYF. The CDR3 DNA is TGTGCCAGCAGTGGGGAACAGGGGGCCCAAGAGACCCAGTACTTC. Together with reference TRBV28 and TRBJ2-5, the CDR3 gives the full variable domain: DVKVTQSSRYLVKRTGEKVFLECVQDMDHENMFWYRQDPGLGLRLIYFSYDVKMKEKGDIPEGYSVSREKKERFSLILESASTNQTSMYLCASSGEQGAQETQYFGPGTRLLVL.

This clonotype was counted between two and nine times. This rearrangement joins TRBV4-1 to TRBJ2-1; possibly TRBD2 for D (5 bases). The closer fit of TRBJ2-7 to the DNA end suggests the J call may be wrong. Germline loops: CDR1 MGHRA, CDR2 YSYEKL. The CDR3 spans 15 residues. CDR3 amino acids: CASSQATDWTYEQYF. As DNA, the CDR3 is TGCGCCAGCAGCCAAGCGACGGACTGGACCTACGAGCAGTACTTC.

This clonotype has just a few counts. The V call is TRBV4-3, the J call TRBJ2-5, with 9 positions matching TRBD2. Per germline, CDR1 LGHNA and CDR2 YSLEER. The CDR3 is 15 residues long. The trim removed 0 bases at V and 5 bases at J, leaving 4 bases unmatched. CDR3 nucleotide sequence: TGCGCCAGCAGCCAAGAGCGGCTAGCGGGGGAGACCCAGTACTTC. This codes for CASSQERLAGETQYF.

This clonotype was seen a few times. J is TRBJ2-5 and V is TRBV3-1; weak D call: TRBD2 (6 bases). The CDR3 has 14 amino acids. Per germline, CDR1 LGHDT and CDR2 YNNKEL (reference sequence). Trimming removed 6 bases from V and 0 bases from J, with 11 bases in between. Here the CDR3 DNA reads TGTGCCAGCAGTCGGGGCGGGGACCAAGAGACCCAGTACTTC. It yields the protein CASSRGGDQETQYF.

This clonotype was picked up a small number of times. The V call is TRBV20-1, the J call TRBJ2-7; 8 bases line up with TRBD2. Germline CDR1 is DFQATT and CDR2 is SNEGSKA (reference sequence). CDR3 length equals 15 residues. With 4 bases clipped from V and 0 bases from J, the junction kept 8 bases outside the gene matches. The CDR3 nucleotides are TGCAGTGCTACACCCTTGCGGGGGGACTCCTACGAGCAGTACTTC. Amino acids: CSATPLRGDSYEQYF.

The V and J genes are TRBV6-1 and TRBJ2-5, with 11 bases lining up with TRBD2. The J call may be faulty, since TRBJ2-1 better matches the DNA end. This CDR3 comprises 16 residues. From germline, CDR1 is MNHNS and CDR2 SASEGT. CDR3 DNA sequence: TGTGCCAGCAGTGATACGGCTAGCGGGAGGATTGATGAGCAGTTCTTC. Residues: CASSDTASGRIDEQFF.

The rearrangement links TRBV7-2 to TRBJ2-4, with D uncertain. Germline V gene data show CDR1 as SGHTA and CDR2 as FQGNSA. The CDR3 contains 13 residues. The germline V and J ends were trimmed by 5 bases and 4 bases, with 9 bases remaining between them. The CDR3 nucleotides read TGTGCCAGCAGCCCCGACCCAAAAAACATTCAGTACTTC. It codes for CASSPDPKNIQYF.

V usage is TRBV9 and J usage is TRBJ1-2, with D possibly being TRBD1 (5 bases). CDR3 length equals 17 residues. CDR1 is SGDLS, CDR2 YYNGEE, per germline. The V gene lost 3 bases and the J gene lost 2 bases, with 20 bases spanning the gap. Here the CDR3 reads CASSANLGTPGNYGYTF. CDR3 coding DNA: TGTGCCAGCAGCGCCAACCTCGGGACCCCTGGAAACTATGGCTACACCTTC. The whole variable domain, remainder taken from reference TRBV9 and TRBJ1-2, is DSGVTQTPKHLITATGQRVTLRCSPRSGDLSVYWYQQSLDQGLQFLIQYYNGEERAKGNILERFSAQQFPDLHSELNLSSLELGDSALYFCASSANLGTPGNYGYTFGSGTRLTVV.

The chain uses TRBV4-3 and TRBJ2-3, with 8 bases matching TRBD1. V lost 0 bases to trimming and J lost 0 bases; unmatched junction nucleotides: 5. The CDR3 is 17 residues long. From germline, CDR1 is LGHNA and CDR2 YSLEER. Written as DNA, the CDR3 is TGCGCCAGCAGCCAAGATAGGCAGGGGGCGAGCACAGATACGCAGTATTTT. It translates to CASSQDRQGASTDTQYF.

The V call is TRBV7-3, the J call TRBJ2-3; weak D call: TRBD2 (5 bases). With 5 bases removed from V and 0 bases from J, the gap between germline ends came to 9 bases. The germline V gene has CDR1 SGHTA and CDR2 FQGTGA. There are 14 residues in the CDR3. The CDR3 bases are TGTGCCAGCAGCACCGGACTTAGCACAGATACGCAGTATTTT. It yields the protein CASSTGLSTDTQYF.

This clonotype was counted between two and nine times. The rearrangement joins TRBV4-3 to TRBJ2-7, with D perhaps matching TRBD1 or TRBD2 (5 bases each). The CDR3 has 14 amino acids. Looked up from germline, CDR1 is LGHNA and CDR2 is YSLEER. Trimming shortened V by 0 bases and J by 3 bases, and 9 bases separated the two germline ends. CDR3 sequence: CASSQDVGVYEQYF. Here the CDR3 DNA reads TGCGCCAGCAGCCAAGATGTGGGGGTCTACGAGCAGTACTTC.

This CDR3 reads CASSGTLGRGLYEQYF. CDR3 DNA sequence: TGTGCCAGCAGCGGGACCCTGGGACGCGGTCTCTACGAGCAGTACTTC. The rearrangement joins TRBV5-6 to TRBJ2-5; D possibly matches TRBD1 or TRBD2 (5 bases each). The DNA end lines up better with TRBJ2-7; the J call may be wrong. CDR3 length equals 16 residues. From germline, CDR1 is SGHDT and CDR2 YYEEEE.

This clonotype was seen a few times. The chain links TRBV29-1 to TRBJ2-7; no reliable D call. Germline V gives CDR1 SQVTM, CDR2 ANQGSEA. V was cut by 4 bases and J by 2 bases, with 9 bases left in between. CDR3 size: 12 residues. The CDR3: CSVGGLAYEQYF. For the CDR3, the DNA is TGCAGCGTTGGAGGCTTAGCCTACGAGCAGTACTTC.

This clonotype showed up many times. The chain has TRBV7-6 and TRBJ2-5; maybe TRBD1 (5 bases). The DNA end favors TRBJ2-7, so the J call may be wrong. The CDR3 extends over 13 amino acids. Germline-derived CDR1 and CDR2 are SGHVS and FNYEAQ. CDR3 nucleotide sequence: TGTGCCAGCAGCTTAAGTCAGGGCTACGAGCAGTACTTC. As protein: CASSLSQGYEQYF.

This clonotype was counted a few times. This sequence joins TRBV28 and TRBJ1-2; unclear D gene. Germline assignment: CDR1 MDHEN and CDR2 SYDVKM. This CDR3 region has 13 residues. Trimming left V 6 bases short and J 4 bases short, with 12 bases between. CDR3 amino acids: CASSRRVGYGYTF. CDR3 bases: TGTGCCAGCAGCCGGAGGGTAGGCTATGGCTACACCTTC.